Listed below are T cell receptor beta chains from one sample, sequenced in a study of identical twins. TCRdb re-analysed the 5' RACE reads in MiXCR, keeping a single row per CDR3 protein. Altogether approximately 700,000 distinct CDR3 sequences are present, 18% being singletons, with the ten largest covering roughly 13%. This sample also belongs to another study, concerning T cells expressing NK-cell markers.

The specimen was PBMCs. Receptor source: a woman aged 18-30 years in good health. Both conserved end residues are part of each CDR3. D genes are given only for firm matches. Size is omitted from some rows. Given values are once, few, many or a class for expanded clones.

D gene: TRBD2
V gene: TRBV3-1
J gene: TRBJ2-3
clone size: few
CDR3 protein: CASSHRTSGEETQYF
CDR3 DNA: TGTGCCAGCAGCCACCGGACTAGCGGGGAAGAGACGCAGTATTTT

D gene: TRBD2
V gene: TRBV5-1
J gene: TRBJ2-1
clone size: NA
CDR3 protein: CASSPGWAGVRGEFF
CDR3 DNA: TGCGCCAGCAGCCCTGGGTGGGCGGGAGTCCGCGGGGAGTTCTTC

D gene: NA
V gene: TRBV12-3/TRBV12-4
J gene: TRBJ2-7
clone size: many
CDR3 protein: CASSSAGHYEQYF
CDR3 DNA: TGTGCCAGCAGTTCCGCGGGCCACTACGAGCAGTACTTC

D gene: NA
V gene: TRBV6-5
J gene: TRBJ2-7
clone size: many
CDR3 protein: CASSYSFGSGSSYEQYF
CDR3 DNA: TGTGCCAGCAGTTACTCGTTTGGGTCAGGGAGCTCCTACGAGCAGTACTTC

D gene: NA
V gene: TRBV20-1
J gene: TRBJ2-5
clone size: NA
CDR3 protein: CSARTPFLGLSYF
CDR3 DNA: TGCAGTGCTAGAACCCCCTTCCTGGGACTCTCGTACTTC

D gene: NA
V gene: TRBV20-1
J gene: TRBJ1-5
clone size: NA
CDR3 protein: CSAKETSNQPQHF
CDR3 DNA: TGCAGTGCTAAAGAGACTAGCAATCAGCCCCAGCATTTT

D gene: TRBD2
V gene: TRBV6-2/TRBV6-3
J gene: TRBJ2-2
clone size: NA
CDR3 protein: CASTLTSGYTGELFF
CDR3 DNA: TGTGCCAGCACCTTAACTAGCGGCTACACCGGGGAGCTGTTTTTT

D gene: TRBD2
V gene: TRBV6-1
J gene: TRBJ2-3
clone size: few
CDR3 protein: CASSFKSGASTDTQYF
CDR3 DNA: TGTGCCAGCAGCTTTAAAAGCGGGGCTAGCACAGATACGCAGTATTTT

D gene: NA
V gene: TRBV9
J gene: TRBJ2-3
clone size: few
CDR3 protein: CASSVAATDTQYF
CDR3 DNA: TGTGCCAGCAGCGTAGCCGCGACAGATACGCAGTATTTT

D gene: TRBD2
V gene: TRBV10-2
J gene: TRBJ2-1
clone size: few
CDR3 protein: CASSEGGTSGTDEQFF
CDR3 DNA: TGCGCCAGCAGTGAGGGAGGGACTAGCGGGACCGATGAGCAGTTCTTC

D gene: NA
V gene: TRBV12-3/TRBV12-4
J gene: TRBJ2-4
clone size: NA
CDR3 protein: CASTWGYNQNIQYF
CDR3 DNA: TGTGCCAGCACCTGGGGCTACAACCAAAACATTCAGTACTTC

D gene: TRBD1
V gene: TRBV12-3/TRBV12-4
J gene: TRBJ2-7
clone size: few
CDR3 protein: CASSPDRTGSWEQYF
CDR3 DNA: TGTGCCAGCTCCCCCGACCGGACAGGGTCTTGGGAGCAGTACTTC

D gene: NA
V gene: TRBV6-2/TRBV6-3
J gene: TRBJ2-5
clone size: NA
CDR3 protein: CASRPQGTGTQYF
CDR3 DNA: TGTGCCAGCAGACCCCAGGGAACGGGGACCCAGTACTTC

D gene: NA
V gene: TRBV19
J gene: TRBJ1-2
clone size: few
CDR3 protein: CASSTLLGGGYTF
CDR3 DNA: TGTGCCAGTAGTACCTTGTTGGGCGGAGGCTACACCTTC

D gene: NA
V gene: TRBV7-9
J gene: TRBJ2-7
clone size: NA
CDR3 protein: CASSSQLSSGEQYF
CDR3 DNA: TGTGCCAGCAGCTCACAACTCTCCAGTGGCGAGCAGTACTTC

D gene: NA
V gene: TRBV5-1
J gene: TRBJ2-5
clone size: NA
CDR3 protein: CASSFGHGGETQYF
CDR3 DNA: TGCGCCAGCAGCTTCGGACACGGAGGAGAGACCCAGTACTTC

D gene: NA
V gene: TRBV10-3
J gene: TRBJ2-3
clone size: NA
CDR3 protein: CAISELGDTQYF
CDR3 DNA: TGTGCCATCAGTGAGTTGGGAGATACGCAGTATTTT

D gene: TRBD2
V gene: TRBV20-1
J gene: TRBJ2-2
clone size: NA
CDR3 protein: CSALTSGRPGTGELFF
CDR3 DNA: TGCAGTGCCCTAACTAGCGGGAGGCCAGGGACCGGGGAGCTGTTTTTT

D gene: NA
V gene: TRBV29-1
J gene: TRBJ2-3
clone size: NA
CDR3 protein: CSVGSPGTQYF
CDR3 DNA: TGCAGCGTTGGTAGCCCCGGTACGCAGTATTTT

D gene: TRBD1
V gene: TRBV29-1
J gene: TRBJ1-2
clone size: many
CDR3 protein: CSVEDFRADRGRTYGYTF
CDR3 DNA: TGCAGCGTTGAAGACTTCAGGGCGGACAGGGGGCGCACCTATGGCTACACCTTC

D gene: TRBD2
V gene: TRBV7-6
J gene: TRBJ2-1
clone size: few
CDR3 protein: CASSLGTSGSANEQFF
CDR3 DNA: TGTGCCAGCAGCTTAGGGACTAGCGGGAGTGCCAATGAGCAGTTCTTC

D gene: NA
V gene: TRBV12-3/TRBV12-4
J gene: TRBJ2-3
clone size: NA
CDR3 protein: CASSTPPPGTDTQYF
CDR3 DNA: TGTGCCAGCAGTACCCCCCCTCCGGGCACAGATACGCAGTATTTT

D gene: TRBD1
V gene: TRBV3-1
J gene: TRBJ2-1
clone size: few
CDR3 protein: CASSQGVWGQRLEEQFF
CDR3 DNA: TGTGCCAGCAGCCAAGGGGTCTGGGGACAGCGCCTAGAGGAGCAGTTCTTC

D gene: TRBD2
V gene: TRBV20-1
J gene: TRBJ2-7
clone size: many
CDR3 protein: CSASKKSGSRYEQYF
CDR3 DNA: TGCAGTGCTAGCAAGAAAAGCGGGAGTAGGTACGAGCAGTACTTC

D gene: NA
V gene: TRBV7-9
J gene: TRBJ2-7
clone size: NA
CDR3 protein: CASSLGGVPYEQYF
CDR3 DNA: TGTGCCAGCAGCTTAGGCGGGGTTCCCTACGAGCAGTACTTC

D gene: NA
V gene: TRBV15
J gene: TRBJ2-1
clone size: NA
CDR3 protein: CATSRDYGGTYNEQFF
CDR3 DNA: TGTGCCACCAGCAGAGATTACGGGGGAACCTACAATGAGCAGTTCTTC

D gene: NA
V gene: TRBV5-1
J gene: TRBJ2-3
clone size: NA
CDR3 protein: CASSLAGSGWDTQYF
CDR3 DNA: TGCGCCAGCAGCTTGGCCGGCTCAGGATGGGATACGCAGTATTTT

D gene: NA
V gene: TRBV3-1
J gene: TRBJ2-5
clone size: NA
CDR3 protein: CASSQVGGAGTQYF
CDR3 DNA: TGTGCCAGCAGCCAAGTAGGCGGGGCTGGGACCCAGTACTTC

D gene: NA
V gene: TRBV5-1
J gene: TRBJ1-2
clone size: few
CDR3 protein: CASSSVGLGYGYTF
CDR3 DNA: TGCGCCAGCAGCTCAGTGGGGCTTGGTTATGGCTACACCTTC

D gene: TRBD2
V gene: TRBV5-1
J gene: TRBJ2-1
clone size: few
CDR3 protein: CATTSGGALNEQFF
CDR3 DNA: TGCGCCACCACTAGCGGGGGGGCATTAAATGAGCAGTTCTTC

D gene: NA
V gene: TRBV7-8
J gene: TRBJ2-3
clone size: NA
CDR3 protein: CASSDLALVTDTQYF
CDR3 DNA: TGTGCCAGCAGCGACCTGGCGTTGGTGACAGATACGCAGTATTTT

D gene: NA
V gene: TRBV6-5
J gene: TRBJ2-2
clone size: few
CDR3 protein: CASSLGENTGELFF
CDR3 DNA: TGTGCCAGCAGTTTGGGGGAGAACACCGGGGAGCTGTTTTTT

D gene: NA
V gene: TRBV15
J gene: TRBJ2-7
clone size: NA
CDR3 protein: CATSRALAGINEQYF
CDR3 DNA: TGTGCCACCAGCAGGGCCCTGGCGGGTATAAACGAGCAGTACTTC

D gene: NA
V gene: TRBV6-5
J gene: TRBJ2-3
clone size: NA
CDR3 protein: CASSFGNGDTQYF
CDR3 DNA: TGTGCCAGCAGTTTCGGTAACGGAGATACGCAGTATTTT

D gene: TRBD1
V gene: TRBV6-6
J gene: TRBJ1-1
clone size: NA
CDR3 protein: CASSYSETGAAFF
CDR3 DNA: TGTGCCAGCAGTTACTCGGAGACAGGGGCCGCTTTCTTT

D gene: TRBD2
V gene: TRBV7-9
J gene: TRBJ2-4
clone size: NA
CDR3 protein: CASSKRPREGDIQYF
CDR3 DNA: TGTGCCAGCAGCAAACGCCCCCGGGAGGGTGACATTCAGTACTTC

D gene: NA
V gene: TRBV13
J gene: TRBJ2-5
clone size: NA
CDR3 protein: CASSFGRVMETQYF
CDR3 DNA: TGTGCCAGCAGCTTCGGCAGGGTGATGGAGACCCAGTACTTC

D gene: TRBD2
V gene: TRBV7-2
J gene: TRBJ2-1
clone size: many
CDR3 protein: CASSLDAGGRTYEQFF
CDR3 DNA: TGTGCCAGCAGCTTAGACGCGGGAGGGCGAACCTATGAGCAGTTCTTC

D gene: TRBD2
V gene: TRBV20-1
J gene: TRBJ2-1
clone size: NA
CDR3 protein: CSASGTRFYNEQFF
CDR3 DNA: TGCAGTGCTTCCGGGACTAGATTTTACAATGAGCAGTTCTTC

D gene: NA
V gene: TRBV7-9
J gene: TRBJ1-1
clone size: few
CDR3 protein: CASSAGIEAFF
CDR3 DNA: TGTGCCAGCAGCGCCGGGATTGAAGCTTTCTTT

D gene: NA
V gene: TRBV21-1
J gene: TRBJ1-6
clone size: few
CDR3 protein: CASSTPGGVSPLHF
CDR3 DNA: TGTGCCAGCAGCACCCCTGGGGGGGTTTCACCCCTCCACTTT